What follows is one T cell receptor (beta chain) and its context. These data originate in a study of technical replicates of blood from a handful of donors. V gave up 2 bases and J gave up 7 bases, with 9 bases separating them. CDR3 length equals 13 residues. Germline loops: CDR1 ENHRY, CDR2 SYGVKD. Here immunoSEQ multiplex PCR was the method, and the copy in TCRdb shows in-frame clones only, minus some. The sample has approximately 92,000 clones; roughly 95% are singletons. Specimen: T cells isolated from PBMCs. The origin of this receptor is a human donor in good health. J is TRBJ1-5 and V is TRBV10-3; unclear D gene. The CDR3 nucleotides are TGTGCCATCAGTGAGGCAGTCGGGCAGCCCCAGCATTTT. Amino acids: CAISEAVGQPQHF.